The clone carrying this T cell receptor beta chain was observed a few times. After removal of 1 base from V and 3 bases from J, the junction contained 8 bases not matched to a gene. Germline lookup yields CDR1 SGHDT and CDR2 YYEEEE. This CDR3 has 16 amino acids. These data are taken from a study of identical twins. TCRdb fed the 5' RACE reads into MiXCR, producing one record per CDR3 protein. The profile shows roughly 700,000 distinct CDR3 sequences, 8.5% to 9.5% of them singletons. This same sample was also part of a study on yellow fever vaccine responses in identical twins. That report notes: Convergence reportedly seemed to mark part of the twins' vaccine T cell response, with personalization marking the rest.

What was sequenced was PBMCs. The chain recombines TRBV5-6 with TRBJ2-7, with TRBD1 matching 9 bases. The receptor comes from a woman aged 18-30 years in good health. DNA of the CDR3: TGTGCCAGCAGCTTGTCCACCGGGACAGGGTTCTACGAGCAGTACTTC. Amino acid sequence: CASSLSTGTGFYEQYF.